These 19 T cell receptor beta chains were sequenced from one sample in a study of T cell repertoires in cytomegalovirus infection. TCRdb called the reads again in MiXCR, with one record for every CDR3 protein. The sample yields a few hundred thousand distinct CDR3 sequences, around a tenth seen once. The sequenced material came from PBMCs. The receptors here all came from a human donor in good health (CMV status not recorded). Some clones in this sample may be carry-over from other donors' samples.

In its sample, this clonotype was seen a few times. This sequence joins TRBV12-3 or TRBV12-4 and TRBJ1-2, with 8 bases lining up with TRBD1. After removal of 6 bases from V and 5 bases from J, the junction contained 14 bases not matched to a gene. The CDR3 sequence is 16 residues long. CDR3 sequence reads: CASRPAGAGGQYGYTF. In DNA form, the CDR3 reads TGTGCCAGCAGACCGGCGGGGGCAGGGGGCCAATATGGCTACACCTTC.

This clonotype was observed a few times. In nucleotides, the CDR3 is TGCAGTGCTAGAGATCCTTTAGGTACTAGCGGGAGCTCTGGGGCCAACGTCCTGACTTTC. This sequence encodes CSARDPLGTSGSSGANVLTF. The rearrangement links TRBV20-1 to TRBJ2-6; 11 bases are shared with TRBD2. CDR3 length: 20 residues. Germline V CDR1 and CDR2: DFQATT, SNEGSKA (reference sequence). Germline trimming cut 0 bases from V and 0 bases from J; bases unmatched to any gene: 10.

Here the CDR3 reads CASSLDGLRYTF. In DNA, the CDR3 is TGTGCCAGCAGCTTAGATGGATTACGCTACACCTTC. This rearrangement joins TRBV7-4 to TRBJ1-2; D not certain. This CDR3 is built from 12 residues. Per germline, CDR1 SGHVT and CDR2 SQSDAQ. The germline V and J ends were trimmed by 1 base and 9 bases, with 9 bases remaining between them. The full variable domain, in which reference TRBV7-4 and TRBJ1-2 provide the parts outside the CDR3, is GAGVSQSPRYKVAKRGRDVALRCDSISGHVTLYWYRQTLGQGSEVLTYSQSDAQRDKSGRPSGRFSAERPERSVSTLKIQRTEQGDSAVYLCASSLDGLRYTFGSGTRLTVV.

The J gene is TRBJ2-7, the V gene TRBV14, with D possibly TRBD1 on 6 matching bases. The germline CDR1 and CDR2 sequences are SGHDN and FVKESK. This CDR3 region has 15 residues. V lost 6 bases to trimming and J lost 2 bases, with 17 bases between them. The CDR3 spells CASSPTGTPTYEQYF. CDR3 DNA sequence: TGTGCCAGCAGTCCAACCGGGACACCTACCTACGAGCAGTACTTC.

This clonotype was seen a handful of times. The chain employs TRBV19 and TRBJ1-2, with 8 bases that match TRBD1. Losses at the gene ends were 5 bases for V and 3 bases for J; bases not matched to a gene: 5. The CDR3 length is 14 residues. Germline V gene sequence: CDR1 LNHDA, CDR2 SQIVND (reference sequence). The DNA for the CDR3 is TGTGCCAGTAGTTCGCAGGGGGCTGACTATGGCTACACCTTC. Translated, it gives CASSSQGADYGYTF.

There are a few counts of this clonotype. The V call is TRBV29-1, the J call TRBJ2-1, with 10 positions matching TRBD1. This CDR3 is 14 amino acids long. J gave up 4 bases and V 6 bases, and 6 bases lay outside the gene matches. The germline V gene encodes CDR1 SQVTM and CDR2 ANQGSEA. The CDR3 DNA follows: TGCAGCGTGAGGGGACAGGGGTCATACAATGAGCAGTTCTTC. This gives the protein CSVRGQGSYNEQFF.

This clonotype was seen only a few times. The rearrangement joins TRBV7-9 to TRBJ1-1; no definite D call. Trimming left V 5 bases short and J 7 bases short, with 14 bases between. The length of the CDR3 is 13 residues. The germline V gene encodes CDR1 SEHNR and CDR2 FQNEAQ (reference sequence). The CDR3 DNA reads TGTGCCAGCAGCCCTCCCGGTCCCGGTGAAGCTTTCTTT. Its protein product is CASSPPGPGEAFF.

This clonotype was counted between two and nine times. This chain uses TRBV12-3 or TRBV12-4 with TRBJ2-7; TRBD2 agrees at 10 bases. With V trimmed by 2 bases and J by 3 bases, 10 bases remained unmatched. This CDR3 contains 17 residues. CDR3 loop: CASSLQSSGGLFYEQYF. The DNA of the CDR3 is TGTGCCAGCAGTTTACAGTCTAGCGGGGGCCTCTTCTACGAGCAGTACTTC.

This clonotype was seen repeatedly, ten times or more. This chain uses TRBV7-2 with TRBJ2-1, with D possibly matching TRBD2 (6 bases). Germline CDR1 reads SGHTA; CDR2 reads FQGNSA. Trimming left V 0 bases short and J 3 bases short, with 9 bases between. This CDR3 has 15 residues. The CDR3 DNA is TGTGCCAGCAGCTTAGCTAGCGGAGTCTACAATGAGCAGTTCTTC. Protein: CASSLASGVYNEQFF.

The table lists this clonotype with a few counts. V is TRBV20-1 and J is TRBJ2-5; 10 bases are shared with TRBD2. This CDR3 is 16 amino acids long. Germline V lookup: CDR1 DFQATT, CDR2 SNEGSKA (reference sequence). J gave up 5 bases and V 2 bases, and 11 bases lay outside the gene matches. The CDR3 sequence: CSARRPSGRSPETQYF. The CDR3 DNA is TGCAGTGCTAGAAGACCTAGCGGGAGATCACCGGAGACCCAGTACTTC.

At least ten counts were recorded for this clonotype. This chain uses TRBV25-1 with TRBJ1-3; TRBD1 agrees at 7 bases. The germline CDR1 and CDR2 sequences are MGHDK and SYGVNS. This CDR3 contains 15 residues. V gave up 6 bases and J gave up 3 bases; unmatched junction bases: 8. The CDR3 loop is CASRAQGFVGNTIYF. For the CDR3, the DNA is TGTGCCAGCAGGGCACAGGGGTTCGTTGGAAACACCATATATTTT.

This clonotype was counted only a few times. This chain joins TRBV6-2 or TRBV6-3 and TRBJ2-1; perhaps TRBD1 as D (5 bases). Germline CDR1 reads MNHEY; CDR2 reads SVGEGT. The CDR3 runs 16 residues. Trimming took 2 bases from V and 1 from J, leaving 12 bases between them. The CDR3 loop reads CASSYGSPGSYNEQFF. CDR3 nucleotides: TGTGCCAGCAGTTACGGGTCGCCAGGGTCCTACAATGAGCAGTTCTTC.

In its sample, this clonotype was seen many times. The rearrangement links TRBV7-2 to TRBJ1-1; D is possibly TRBD1 (5 bases). The CDR3 has 16 residues. V gave up 3 bases and J gave up 1 base, with 15 bases separating them. In germline, CDR1 is SGHTA, CDR2 FQGNSA. Here the CDR3 DNA reads TGTGCCAGCAGCTTCCCGGCCGGGACGGGGAACACTGAAGCTTTCTTT. This encodes CASSFPAGTGNTEAFF.

This clonotype was counted ten times or more. V gene TRBV7-2 combines with J gene TRBJ2-7; the match to TRBD2 covers 15 bases. This CDR3 spans 16 amino acids. Germline V gives CDR1 SGHTA, CDR2 FQGNSA. Germline trimming cut 4 bases from V and 2 bases from J; bases unmatched to any gene: 3. The CDR3: CASSSRTSGGAYEQYF. The CDR3, as DNA: TGTGCCAGCAGCTCCAGGACTAGCGGGGGGGCCTACGAGCAGTACTTC.

This clonotype was seen repeatedly, ten times or more. This rearrangement joins TRBV7-2 to TRBJ1-5, with a possible D match to TRBD1 (6 bases). Trimming took off 2 bases at V and 5 bases at J, with 13 bases between the two ends. Germline loops: CDR1 SGHTA, CDR2 FQGNSA. The CDR3 is 15 amino acids. CDR3 in DNA: TGTGCCAGCAGCTTATTCCACAGGGATGATCAGCCCCAGCATTTT. It is translated as CASSLFHRDDQPQHF.

Ten or more counts support this clonotype. The V and J genes are TRBV7-9 and TRBJ2-4; D unresolved. The CDR3 length is 13 residues. The germline V gene encodes CDR1 SEHNR and CDR2 FQNEAQ (reference sequence). Between the trimmed V and J ends, which lost 5 bases and 2 bases, there was a span of 7 bases. DNA for the CDR3: TGTGCCAGCAGCCCTCCTTCCAAAAACATTCAGTACTTC. This encodes CASSPPSKNIQYF.

This clonotype was recorded at least ten times. CDR3 sequence (DNA): TGTGCCAGCAGCCCCGCAGCCATCTCCTACGAGCAGTACTTC. This sequence encodes CASSPAAISYEQYF. The rearrangement links TRBV7-6 to TRBJ2-7; D is ambiguous. The CDR3 loop spans 14 amino acids. Trimming removed 5 bases from V and 0 bases from J, with 11 bases in between. Germline-derived CDR1 and CDR2 are SGHVS and FNYEAQ.

This clonotype was picked up a small number of times. This chain connects TRBV5-4 to TRBJ2-1; TRBD2 matches at 12 bases. V was pared by 4 bases and J by 7 bases, with 0 bases of the junction left unmatched. Germline V lookup: CDR1 SGHNT, CDR2 YYREEE (reference sequence). The CDR3 consists of 13 residues. The CDR3 DNA follows: TGTGCCAGCAGCGGGACTAGCGGGAATGAGCAGTTCTTC. Amino acid sequence: CASSGTSGNEQFF.

The rearrangement links TRBV20-1 to TRBJ2-1, with TRBD1 matching 7 bases. The germline gives CDR1 DFQATT, CDR2 SNEGSKA (reference sequence). The CDR3 is made up of 12 amino acids. The trim removed 5 bases at V and 6 bases at J, leaving 4 bases unmatched. CDR3 in amino acids: CSASGGINEQFF. The CDR3 DNA follows: TGCAGTGCTTCAGGGGGTATCAATGAGCAGTTCTTC.